Following are 8 T cell receptor beta chains from one sample sequenced in a study of cytotoxic CD8 clonotypes in ibrutinib-treated CLL. Profiling relied on immunoSEQ multiplex PCR, and the TCRdb table lists in-frame clones only, not all of them. The sample yields approximately 32,000 clones, about 70% seen once. Sequenced material: PBMCs, taken before ibrutinib treatment. Receptor source: a human donor with chronic lymphocytic leukemia.

The chain has TRBV19 and TRBJ1-6; no clear D gene. V gave up 6 bases and J gave up 4 bases, with 13 bases separating them. Germline-derived CDR1 and CDR2 are LNHDA and SQIVND (reference sequence). The CDR3 has 15 amino acids. The CDR3 spells CASSPDGRYNSPLHF. In DNA form, the CDR3 reads TGTGCCAGTAGCCCAGATGGACGGTATAATTCACCCCTCCACTTT.

The genes are TRBV6-1 and TRBJ2-7; D unresolved. CDR3 size: 13 residues. V lost 4 bases and J lost 3, with 10 bases in between. The germline CDR1 and CDR2 sequences are MNHNS and SASEGT. CDR3 sequence: CASSVEGLYEQYF. CDR3 bases: TGTGCCAGCAGTGTCGAAGGGCTCTACGAGCAGTACTTC.

V is TRBV11-3 and J is TRBJ1-1; TRBD1 matches at 10 bases. The germline V gene has CDR1 SGHNT and CDR2 YENEEA. Trimming removed 1 base from V and 1 base from J; junction bases left unmatched: 3. The CDR3 is made up of 16 amino acids. The DNA of the CDR3 is TGTGCCAGCAGCTTAGGCTGGGACAGGGGGAACACTGAAGCTTTCTTT. Its protein is CASSLGWDRGNTEAFF.

In this sample, this clone turned up once. Relative to the germline gene, one junction end is altered; a read error may explain this. The chain is built from TRBV7-3 and TRBJ1-2, with D perhaps TRBD1 (5 bases). The CDR3 loop spans 13 amino acids. Germline-derived CDR1 and CDR2 are SGHTA and FQGTGA. CDR3 DNA: TGCGCCAGCAGAGGGGAAGGGGACTATGGCTACACCTTC. Translating it yields CASRGEGDYGYTF. Full variable domain (rest looked up from reference TRBV7-3 and TRBJ1-2): GAGVSQTPSNKVTEKGKYVELRCDPISGHTALYWYRQSLGQGPEFLIYFQGTGAADDSGLPNDRFFAVRPEGSVSTLKIQRTERGDSAVYLCASRGEGDYGYTFGSGTRLTVV.

V gene TRBV30 combines with J gene TRBJ2-7; D is unresolved. CDR1 and CDR2 (germline): GTSNPN, SVGIG (reference sequence). The CDR3 is made up of 12 amino acids. Trimming shortened V by 2 bases and J by 4 bases, and 9 bases separated the two germline ends. CDR3 bases: TGTGCCTGGAGTCCTCAACAGTACGAGCAGTACTTC. It encodes CAWSPQQYEQYF.

This rearrangement joins TRBV15 to TRBJ1-2; no definite D call. The V gene's germline CDR1 is LNHNV and CDR2 YYDKDF (reference sequence). There are 13 residues in the CDR3. V lost 3 bases, J lost 7 bases, and 12 bases lay in between. The CDR3 region is CATSRGGSSGYTF. CDR3 bases: TGTGCCACCAGCAGGGGAGGGAGTTCTGGCTACACCTTC.

This clone occurred a few times. The chain is built from TRBV7-9 and TRBJ1-6; no definite D call. This CDR3 is built from 17 residues. V dropped 4 bases and J dropped 10 bases, with 23 bases sitting between them. Germline V gene data show CDR1 as SEHNR and CDR2 as FQNEAQ (reference sequence). The DNA of the CDR3 is TGTGCCAGCAGCTCCCACGATAATACGGGGATCGGATCACCCCTCCACTTT. This gives the protein CASSSHDNTGIGSPLHF.

The chain combines TRBV4-1 with TRBJ1-3; unclear D gene. CDR1 MGHRA and CDR2 YSYEKL come from the germline V gene. With 2 bases removed from V and 0 bases from J, the gap between germline ends came to 14 bases. The CDR3 consists of 17 residues. This chain's CDR3 is CASSQRGSDISGNTIYF. CDR3 sequence (DNA): TGCGCCAGCAGCCAACGGGGATCCGACATCTCTGGAAACACCATATATTTT.